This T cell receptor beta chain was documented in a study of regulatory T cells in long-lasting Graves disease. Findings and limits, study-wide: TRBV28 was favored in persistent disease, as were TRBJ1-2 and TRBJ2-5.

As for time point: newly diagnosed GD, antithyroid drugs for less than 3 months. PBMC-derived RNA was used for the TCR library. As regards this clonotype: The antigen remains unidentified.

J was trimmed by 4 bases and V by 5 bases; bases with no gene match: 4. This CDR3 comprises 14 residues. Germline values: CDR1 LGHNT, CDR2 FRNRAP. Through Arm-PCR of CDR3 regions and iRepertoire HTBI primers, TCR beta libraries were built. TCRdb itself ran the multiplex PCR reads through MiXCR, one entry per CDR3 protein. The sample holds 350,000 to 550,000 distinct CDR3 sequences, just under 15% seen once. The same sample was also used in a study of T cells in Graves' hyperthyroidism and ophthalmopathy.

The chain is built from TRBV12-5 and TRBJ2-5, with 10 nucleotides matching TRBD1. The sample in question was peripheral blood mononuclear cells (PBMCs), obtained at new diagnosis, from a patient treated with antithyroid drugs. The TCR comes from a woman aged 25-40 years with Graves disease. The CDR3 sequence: CASGPTGGAETQYF. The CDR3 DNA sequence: TGTGCTAGTGGTCCGACAGGGGGCGCAGAGACCCAGTACTTC.